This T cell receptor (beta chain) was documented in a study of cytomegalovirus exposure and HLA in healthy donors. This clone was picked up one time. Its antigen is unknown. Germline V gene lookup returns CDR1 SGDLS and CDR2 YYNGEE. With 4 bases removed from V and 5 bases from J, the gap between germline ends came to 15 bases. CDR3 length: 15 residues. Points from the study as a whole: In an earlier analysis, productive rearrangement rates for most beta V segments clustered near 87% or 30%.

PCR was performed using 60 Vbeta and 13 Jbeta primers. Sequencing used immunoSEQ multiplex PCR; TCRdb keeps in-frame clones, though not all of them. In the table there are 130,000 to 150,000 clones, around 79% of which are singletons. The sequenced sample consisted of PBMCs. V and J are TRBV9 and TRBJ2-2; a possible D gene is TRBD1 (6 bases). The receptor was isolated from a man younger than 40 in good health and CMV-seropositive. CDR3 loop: CASSNVDSPTGELFF. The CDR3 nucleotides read TGTGCCAGCAGCAACGTGGACAGCCCAACCGGGGAGCTGTTTTTT. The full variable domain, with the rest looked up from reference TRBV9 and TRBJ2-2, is DSGVTQTPKHLITATGQRVTLRCSPRSGDLSVYWYQQSLDQGLQFLIQYYNGEERAKGNILERFSAQQFPDLHSELNLSSLELGDSALYFCASSNVDSPTGELFFGEGSRLTVL.